This T cell receptor (beta chain) was found in a study of blood T cell repertoires in COVID-19. Study details: Whether acute or convalescent, the COVID-19 samples came from the United States, Italy and Spain. Nucleic acid was either cDNA or gDNA, and it came from T cells, B-cell-depleted T cells, or PBMCs.

In the source study's methods: The assay estimated nucleated cells by amplifying reference gene primers. The data were produced by immunoSEQ multiplex PCR, yet TCRdb's version contains in-frame clones alone and is incomplete. V and J calls and clone size are copied from that table; D and trimming were computed from the DNA. The table shows approximately 410,000 clones, with about nine tenths occurring only once. Looked up from germline, CDR1 is MNHEY and CDR2 is SMNVEV (reference sequence). The CDR3 has 14 amino acids. With 0 bases removed from V and 5 bases from J, the gap between germline ends came to 5 bases.

Sequencing was done on a sample of peripheral blood. This clonotype was sampled from a woman aged 25 to 45 with active or convalescent COVID-19. The chain joins TRBV27 to TRBJ1-6, with D possibly being TRBD1 (5 bases). In DNA form, the CDR3 reads TGTGCCAGCAGTTTATCAGGGGATAATTCACCCCTCCACTTT. Encoded protein: CASSLSGDNSPLHF.